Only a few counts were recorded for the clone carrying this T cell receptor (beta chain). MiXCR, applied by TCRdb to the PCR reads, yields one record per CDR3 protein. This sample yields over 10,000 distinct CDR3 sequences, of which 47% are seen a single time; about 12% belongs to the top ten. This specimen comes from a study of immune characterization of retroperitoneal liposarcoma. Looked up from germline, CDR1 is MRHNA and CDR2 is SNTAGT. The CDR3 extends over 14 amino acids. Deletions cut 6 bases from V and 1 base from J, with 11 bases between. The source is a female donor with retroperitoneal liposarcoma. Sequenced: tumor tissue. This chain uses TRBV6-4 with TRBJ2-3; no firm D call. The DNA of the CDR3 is TGTGCCAGCAGCCCGGGCCAGGGCACAGATACGCAGTATTTT. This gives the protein CASSPGQGTDTQYF.